This note documents a single T cell receptor beta chain sequence. Its antigen is unknown. This sample was included in a study of T cell responses to AZD1222 COVID-19 vaccine. Study conclusions and caveats: CD4 TCRs linked to vaccination spanned spike, dominating at 160-218 and 743-854.

The table came from immunoSEQ multiplex PCR; TCRdb's copy has only in-frame clones and leaves some out. This table has under 200,000 clones, 85% to 95% appearing once. CDR3 length: 13 residues. Germline CDR1 LGHDT, CDR2 YNNKEL (reference sequence). V lost 1 base, J lost 1 base, and 2 bases lay in between. The clonotype originates from an adult in good health. Source: peripheral blood, taken on day 0 of AZD1222 vaccination. V and J are TRBV3-1 (or the pseudogene TRBV3-2) and TRBJ1-5; unclear D gene. CDR3 sequence reads: CASSQGSNQPQHF. Here the CDR3 DNA reads TGTGCCAGCAGCCAAGGGAGCAATCAGCCCCAGCATTTT.